The 28 T cell receptor beta chains below all came from one sample that was sequenced in a study of T cell responses to AZD1222 COVID-19 vaccine. The protocol was immunoSEQ multiplex PCR, while the TCRdb copy is restricted to in-frame clones and leaves out a portion. The sample has approximately 170,000 clones, approximately 90% seen once. Sequencing was performed on peripheral blood, taken on day 0 of AZD1222 vaccination. These receptors were taken from an adult in good health.

This chain uses TRBV28 with TRBJ1-5; TRBD1 agrees at 8 bases. The V and J ends lost 8 bases and 7 bases, in that order; junction bases with no gene match: 13. This CDR3 is built from 15 residues. Germline CDR1 reads MDHEN; CDR2 reads SYDVKM. The CDR3 region has the DNA TGTGCCAGCGCTGCCCCGGACAGGGTCCACCAGCCCCAGCATTTT. Protein product: CASAAPDRVHQPQHF.

The chain is built from TRBV11-3 and TRBJ2-1; D not resolved. The length of the CDR3 is 13 residues. Germline CDR1 reads SGHNT; CDR2 reads YENEEA. V lost 3 bases and J lost 9, with 12 bases in between. The CDR3 sequence: CASSFVLLSEQFF. The CDR3 nucleotides read TGTGCCAGCAGCTTTGTCCTACTCAGTGAGCAGTTCTTC. Combining the CDR3 with reference TRBV11-3 and TRBJ2-1 gives the whole variable domain EAGVVQSPRYKIIEKKQPVAFWCNPISGHNTLYWYLQNLGQGPELLIRYENEEAVDDSQLPKDRFSAERLKGVDSTLKIQPAELGDSAVYLCASSFVLLSEQFFGPGTRLTVL.

V and J are TRBV18 and TRBJ2-5; D uncertain. The CDR3 covers 15 residues. The germline CDR1 and CDR2 sequences are KGHSH and LQKENI. The ends were cut back, 4 bases at V and 5 bases at J, with 17 bases in the middle. In DNA, the CDR3 is TGTGCCAGCTCACTCTCAGTGGTCCCGGCCGAGACCCAGTACTTC. Amino acid sequence: CASSLSVVPAETQYF.

V usage is TRBV6-2 or TRBV6-3 and J usage is TRBJ2-4, with a weak D call TRBD2 (6 bases). Trimming cost V 0 bases and J 2 bases, with 23 bases left between them. This CDR3 comprises 20 residues. CDR1 MNHEY and CDR2 SVGEGT come from the germline V gene. The CDR3 region has the DNA TGTGCCAGCAGTTACTCGACGGGGGAGACCTACACATTTACCAAAAACATTCAGTACTTC. Protein product: CASSYSTGETYTFTKNIQYF.

V and J are TRBV5-4 and TRBJ2-1; 11 bases align to TRBD2. Germline CDR1 SGHNT, CDR2 YYREEE (reference sequence). V gave up 4 bases and J gave up 6 bases; unmatched junction bases: 9. The CDR3 runs 16 residues. The CDR3 sequence: CASSPAGTSGFNEQFF. CDR3 coding DNA: TGTGCCAGCAGCCCGGCCGGGACTAGCGGATTCAATGAGCAGTTCTTC.

The chain joins TRBV3-1 (or the pseudogene TRBV3-2) to TRBJ2-1; 9 nucleotides line up with TRBD2. Germline CDR1 is LGHDT and CDR2 is YNNKEL (reference sequence). The CDR3 loop spans 14 amino acids. Trimming took 3 bases from V and 8 from J; bases not matched to a gene: 5. The CDR3 sequence is CASSHSGSTDEQFF. The DNA for the CDR3 is TGTGCCAGCAGCCATAGCGGGAGTACGGATGAGCAGTTCTTC.

This rearrangement joins TRBV14 to TRBJ2-2, with 8 nucleotides matching TRBD2. The ends lost 1 base at V and 5 bases at J; junction bases unmatched: 6. The CDR3 runs to 16 residues. Germline loops: CDR1 SGHDN, CDR2 FVKESK. CDR3 protein: CASSQGTSRKTGELFF. DNA of the CDR3: TGTGCCAGCAGCCAAGGGACTAGCAGAAAAACCGGGGAGCTGTTTTTT.

CDR3 in DNA: TGCAGCGCCACCCCGGGGAGGACCCACTACGAGCAGTACTTC. Its translation: CSATPGRTHYEQYF. The chain employs TRBV29-1 and TRBJ2-7, with a possible D match to TRBD2 (6 bases). Trimming removed 7 bases at V and 3 bases at J, with 19 bases between. From germline, CDR1 is SQVTM and CDR2 ANQGSEA. This CDR3 spans 14 amino acids.

The chain joins TRBV3-1 (or the pseudogene TRBV3-2) to TRBJ1-1; 7 nucleotides match TRBD1. CDR1 LGHDT and CDR2 YNNKEL come from the germline V gene (reference sequence). CDR3 length equals 12 residues. V lost 5 bases to trimming and J lost 11 bases; unmatched junction nucleotides: 8. CDR3 protein: CASSLRQGWAFF. CDR3 DNA: TGTGCCAGCAGCTTACGACAGGGTTGGGCTTTCTTT.

The chain employs TRBV29-1 and TRBJ2-7; TRBD1 matches 9 bases. Germline V gene lookup returns CDR1 SQVTM and CDR2 ANQGSEA. V was pared by 5 bases and J by 6 bases, with 17 bases of the junction left unmatched. The CDR3 totals 16 residues. CDR3 region: CSVIYALRDRVSEQYF. DNA of the CDR3: TGCAGCGTTATCTATGCTCTACGGGACAGGGTGTCCGAGCAGTACTTC.

This clone showed up just once. The chain employs TRBV2 and TRBJ1-5, with no clear D. Between the trimmed V and J ends, which lost 4 bases and 4 bases, there was a span of 8 bases. The CDR3 has 13 amino acids. The germline gives CDR1 SNHLY, CDR2 FYNNEI. This CDR3 reads CASSVQGNQPQHF. The CDR3 DNA reads as TGTGCCAGCAGTGTGCAAGGGAATCAGCCCCAGCATTTT.

The V gene is TRBV5-1, the J gene TRBJ1-1, with a weak D call TRBD1 (6 bases). Germline V gene data show CDR1 as SGHRS and CDR2 as YFSETQ. The CDR3 spans 13 residues. Trimming removed 4 bases at V and 6 bases at J, with 13 bases between. CDR3 loop: CASSPPGTPEAFF. In DNA, the CDR3 is TGCGCCAGCAGCCCCCCTGGGACACCTGAAGCTTTCTTT.

This chain uses TRBV7-2 with TRBJ1-2, with D hard to call. Trimming took 1 base from V and 2 from J, leaving 8 bases between them. The CDR3 is made up of 14 amino acids. The V gene's germline CDR1 is SGHTA and CDR2 FQGNSA. The CDR3 sequence: CASSLGTGNYGYTF. In nucleotides, the CDR3 is TGTGCCAGCAGCTTAGGGACGGGGAACTATGGCTACACCTTC.

The chain employs TRBV28 and TRBJ2-1; unclear D gene. Germline CDR1 is MDHEN and CDR2 is SYDVKM. The length of the CDR3 is 12 residues. V lost 2 bases to trimming and J lost 7 bases, with 6 bases between them. The CDR3 sequence is CASSLNRNEQFF. The CDR3 DNA is TGTGCCAGCAGTTTAAATAGGAATGAGCAGTTCTTC.

The chain recombines TRBV5-1 with TRBJ2-1, with 15 bases identical to TRBD2. V was pared by 4 bases and J by 7 bases, with 6 bases of the junction left unmatched. Germline lookup yields CDR1 SGHRS and CDR2 YFSETQ. This CDR3 region has 16 residues. The CDR3 sequence: CASSGGTSGRRNEQFF. CDR3 nucleotides: TGCGCCAGCAGCGGCGGGACTAGCGGGAGGCGGAATGAGCAGTTCTTC. The complete variable domain, with remaining parts taken from reference TRBV5-1 and TRBJ2-1, reads KAGVTQTPRYLIKTRGQQVTLSCSPISGHRSVSWYQQTPGQGLQFLFEYFSETQRNKGNFPGRFSGRQFSNSRSEMNVSTLELGDSALYLCASSGGTSGRRNEQFFGPGTRLTVL.

This chain joins TRBV2 and TRBJ2-5; no firm D call. Germline V gene lookup returns CDR1 SNHLY and CDR2 FYNNEI. CDR3 length: 13 residues. Trimming stripped 2 bases from V and 4 bases from J, with 8 bases between. This CDR3 is CASSERQRETQYF. DNA for the CDR3: TGTGCCAGCAGTGAACGTCAGCGAGAGACCCAGTACTTC.

This chain connects TRBV1 to TRBJ2-1; no check of the table's D call, TRBD2, against the DNA was made. TRBV1 is annotated as a pseudogene. The length of the CDR3 is 20 residues. The chain's CDR3 is CTSSPRASGGGLSSYNEQFF. CDR3 in DNA: TGCACCAGCAGCCCACGGGCCAGCGGGGGGGGCCTAAGCTCCTACAATGAGCAGTTCTTC.

The rearrangement links TRBV12-3 or TRBV12-4 to TRBJ1-1, with unresolved D. The V gene lost 5 bases and the J gene lost 1 base, with 8 bases spanning the gap. The CDR3 runs to 13 residues. The CDR3 DNA is TGTGCCAGCAGTCCCCGACAGAACACTGAAGCTTTCTTT. Translating gives CASSPRQNTEAFF.

The chain carries TRBV7-9 and TRBJ2-7, with unresolved D. CDR1 SEHNR and CDR2 FQNEAQ come from the germline V gene (reference sequence). The CDR3 consists of 13 residues. The germline V and J ends were trimmed by 1 base and 6 bases, with 10 bases remaining between them. The CDR3 DNA reads as TGTGCCAGCAGCTTAGGAGCAGGTGGCGAGCAGTACTTC. It codes for CASSLGAGGEQYF. Filled out from reference TRBV7-9 and TRBJ2-7, the complete variable domain reads DTGVSQNPRHKITKRGQNVTFRCDPISEHNRLYWYRQTLGQGPEFLTYFQNEAQLEKSRLLSDRFSAERPKGSFSTLEIQRTEQGDSAMYLCASSLGAGGEQYFGPGTRLTVT.

This clone was counted between two and nine times. This rearrangement joins TRBV6-1 to TRBJ1-2; unclear D gene. Germline V gene lookup returns CDR1 MNHNS and CDR2 SASEGT. The CDR3 extends over 15 amino acids. V shed 2 bases and J shed 1 base, with 11 bases lying between them. The CDR3 region is CASSELVSNNYGYTF. In nucleotides, the CDR3 is TGTGCCAGCAGTGAATTGGTCAGCAATAACTATGGCTACACCTTC.

CDR3 protein: CASSDRGKRDTF. The CDR3 region has the DNA TGTGCCAGCAGTGACAGGGGTAAAAGGGACACCTTC. This sequence joins TRBV28 and TRBJ1-2; 8 nucleotides line up with TRBD1. The CDR3 runs to 12 residues. CDR1 is MDHEN and CDR2 is SYDVKM in the germline V gene. The V gene end was trimmed by 5 bases and the J gene end by 12 bases; junction bases not matched to a gene: 8.

CDR3 amino acids: CATSERIPGQGYEQYF. The CDR3 region has the DNA TGTGCCACCAGCGAGCGGATACCGGGACAAGGGTACGAGCAGTACTTC. This chain joins TRBV24-1 and TRBJ2-7; D might be TRBD1 (6 bases). Germline CDR1 reads KGHDR; CDR2 reads SFDVKD. V dropped 7 bases and J dropped 4 bases, with 22 bases sitting between them. CDR3 length: 16 amino acids.

The chain combines TRBV5-1 with TRBJ2-3, with D perhaps matching TRBD2 (5 bases). Germline V gene lookup returns CDR1 SGHRS and CDR2 YFSETQ. CDR3 length: 15 amino acids. The ends were cut back, 0 bases at V and 2 bases at J, with 10 bases in the middle. This CDR3 is CASSLGGVVTDTQYF. The CDR3 DNA sequence: TGCGCCAGCAGCTTGGGGGGAGTCGTCACAGATACGCAGTATTTT.

The rearrangement uses TRBV12-3 or TRBV12-4 and TRBJ1-1; no reliable D call. The CDR3 runs 12 residues. The V end was cut by 5 bases, the J end by 5 bases, with 9 bases between. The DNA of the CDR3 is TGTGCCAGCAGTCCCGGGGTTACTGAAGCTTTCTTT. Translated: CASSPGVTEAFF.

The V gene is TRBV10-2, the J gene TRBJ2-7, with TRBD1 matching 9 bases. After removal of 1 base from V and 3 bases from J, the junction contained 4 bases not matched to a gene. The germline CDR1 and CDR2 sequences are WSHSY and SAAADI. The CDR3 spans 15 residues. The CDR3 nucleotides are TGCGCCAGCAGTGAGTTCCGGGACAGGGACTACGAGCAGTACTTC. Translation: CASSEFRDRDYEQYF.

Only one count was recorded for this clone. The chain couples TRBV7-9 to TRBJ2-3; the D is unclear. This CDR3 comprises 17 residues. Germline CDR1 SEHNR, CDR2 FQNEAQ (reference sequence). Trimming left V 1 base short and J 5 bases short, with 19 bases between. CDR3 amino acids: CASSLGSTRVRKDTQYF. The CDR3 DNA sequence: TGTGCCAGCAGCTTAGGATCAACCCGGGTCAGAAAAGATACGCAGTATTTT.

This clone has a single count. V and J are TRBV6-5 and TRBJ2-7; D is ambiguous. The V gene lost 10 bases and the J gene lost 3 bases, with 10 bases spanning the gap. This CDR3 comprises 11 residues. Germline CDR1 reads MNHEY; CDR2 reads SVGAGI. The CDR3 sequence is CATQDNYEQYF. The DNA for the CDR3 is TGTGCCACCCAAGACAACTACGAGCAGTACTTC.

The chain has TRBV24-1 and TRBJ2-2, with D unclear. The V end was cut by 7 bases, the J end by 1 base, with 15 bases between. The CDR3 extends over 16 amino acids. Germline V lookup: CDR1 KGHDR, CDR2 SFDVKD. The CDR3: CATSVRSGRNTGELFF. The CDR3 nucleotides are TGTGCCACCAGCGTTAGGTCCGGGCGGAACACCGGGGAGCTGTTTTTT.